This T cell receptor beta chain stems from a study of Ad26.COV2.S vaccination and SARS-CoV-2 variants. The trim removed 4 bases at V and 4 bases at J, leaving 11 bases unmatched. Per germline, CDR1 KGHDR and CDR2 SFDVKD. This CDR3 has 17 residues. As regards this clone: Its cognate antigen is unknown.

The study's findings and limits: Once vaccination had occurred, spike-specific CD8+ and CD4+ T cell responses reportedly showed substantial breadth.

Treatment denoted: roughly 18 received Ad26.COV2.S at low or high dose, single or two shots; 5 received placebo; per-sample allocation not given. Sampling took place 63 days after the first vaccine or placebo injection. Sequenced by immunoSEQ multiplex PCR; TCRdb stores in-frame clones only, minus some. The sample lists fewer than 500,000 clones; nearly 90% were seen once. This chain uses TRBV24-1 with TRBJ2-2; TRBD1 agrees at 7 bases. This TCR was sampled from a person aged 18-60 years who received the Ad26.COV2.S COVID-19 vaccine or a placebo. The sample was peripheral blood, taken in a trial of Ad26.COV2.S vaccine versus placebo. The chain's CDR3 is CATSDPRGTAGTGELFF. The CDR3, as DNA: TGTGCCACCAGTGACCCTCGAGGGACAGCCGGCACCGGGGAGCTGTTTTTT.